This T cell receptor beta chain was retrieved from a study of glioma-infiltrating T cells. General study findings and limits: Only very few CDR3 sequences appeared in both tissue and blood.

The V gene's germline CDR1 is DFQATT and CDR2 SNEGSKA (reference sequence). Trimming cost V 4 bases and J 8 bases; bases outside gene matches: 8. The CDR3 has 14 amino acids. A word on this clonotype: Its antigen is not identified.

Amplification of TCR alpha and beta CDR3 regions from RNA used iRepertoire nested multiplex PCR. Tissue mRNA or PBMC total RNA, about 85-400 ng, went into one-step reverse transcription and amplification. MiXCR, applied by TCRdb to the multiplex PCR reads, yields one record per CDR3 protein. In the table there are fewer than 250,000 distinct CDR3 sequences, approximately 30% of which are singletons. V gene TRBV20-1 combines with J gene TRBJ2-1; TRBD2 matches at 10 bases. Sequencing input: glioma tissue, nonneoplastic brain tissue, or PBMCs (not recorded which). The receptor's source is a human donor with low-grade glioma or glioblastoma, undergoing nonglioma brain surgery, or in good health (not recorded which). CDR3 nucleotide sequence: TGCAGTGCTAACCCTAGCGGGAGAACCGATGAGCAGTTCTTC. Protein: CSANPSGRTDEQFF.